This T cell receptor (beta chain) comes out of a study of blood T cells in healthy people across ages. Study-wide results and limits: Comparison with aged donors showed that long-lived donors had more naive CD4+ cells and higher diversity. A roughly linear fall in TCR beta diversity per million T cells was seen with increasing age.

The V end was cut by 5 bases, the J end by 2 bases, with 17 bases between. CDR3 length: 15 amino acids. Per germline, CDR1 SGHRS and CDR2 YFSETQ. This clonotype was seen a handful of times. Its antigen is undetermined. Using a J-beta primer mix together with a sample-barcoded 5' primer, a second PCR was run for 7 to 11 cycles. Via MiXCR, TCRdb re-called the 5' RACE reads, giving one row per CDR3 protein. The sample holds over a million distinct CDR3 sequences; more than 35% are singletons and the top ten take approximately 17%. Each sample yielded at least 5 micrograms of PBMC total RNA. This TCR came from an older woman in good health. This chain joins TRBV5-1 and TRBJ2-7; TRBD2 is a possible D gene (6 bases). Sequencing was performed on blood. The CDR3 protein is CASRPTASDTYEQYF. DNA for the CDR3: TGCGCCAGCAGACCCACGGCTAGCGACACCTACGAGCAGTACTTC.